This paragraph covers one TCR beta chain sequence. The data were obtained in a study of shared clonotypes between healthy human individuals. Background on the study: A donor's plate count was three for CD4 naive and three for CD4 memory; CD8 naive had two and CD8 memory one.

Using immunoSEQ multiplex PCR, the repertoire was profiled, and TCRdb retains in-frame clones only, with some absent. The table records about 1.1 million clones, about 80% of them present only once. The sequence was collected from a man between 18 and 35 years old in good health. Some clones in this sample may be carry-over from other donors' samples. Sequenced sample: memory CD4+ T cells from PBMCs. Subset noted: CD45RA-negative fraction.

Here the CDR3 reads CASSTSGRAHNEQFF. The CDR3 DNA reads as TGCGCCAGCAGCACTAGCGGGAGGGCCCACAATGAGCAGTTCTTC. The chain employs TRBV5-1 and TRBJ2-1; 13 bases match TRBD2. Per the germline V gene, CDR1 is SGHRS and CDR2 is YFSETQ. The CDR3 covers 15 residues. V dropped 4 bases and J dropped 5; count of bases not matched to a gene: 3.